The 9 T cell receptor beta chains listed next were all sequenced from one sample in a study of T cell responses to AZD1222 COVID-19 vaccine. The table came from immunoSEQ multiplex PCR; TCRdb's copy has only in-frame clones and leaves some out. The profile shows roughly 99,000 clones, 92% of them singletons. Here the sequenced sample was peripheral blood, taken 28 days after the second AZD1222 dose. The receptors here all came from an adult who received the AZD1222 COVID-19 vaccine.

This clone was detected a few times. The chain links TRBV5-4 to TRBJ1-1, with unresolved D. V was clipped by 1 base and J by 1 base, with 8 bases between them. Germline CDR1 SGHNT, CDR2 YYREEE (reference sequence). The length of the CDR3 is 14 residues. The DNA of the CDR3 is TGTGCCAGCAGCTTGCCGGGCCAGAACACTGAAGCTTTCTTT. Protein product: CASSLPGQNTEAFF.

This clone was detected only once. J is TRBJ1-5 and V is TRBV6-5; the D gene is possibly TRBD1 (5 bases). The CDR3 sequence is 15 residues long. Germline CDR1 and CDR2: MNHEY and SVGAGI. The V end lost 8 bases, the J end lost 2 bases, and 16 bases lay between the germline ends. CDR3 nucleotides: TGTGCCAGCTCAAAGGGACCAACGGGCAATCAGCCCCAGCATTTT. Protein product: CASSKGPTGNQPQHF.

The rearrangement joins TRBV5-6 to TRBJ1-6, with 10 bases aligning to TRBD1. The CDR3 has 15 residues. From germline, CDR1 is SGHDT and CDR2 YYEEEE. The trim removed 2 bases at V and 9 bases at J, leaving 5 bases unmatched. The CDR3 region is CASSFGTGVSSPLHF. The CDR3 coding sequence is TGTGCCAGCAGCTTCGGGACAGGGGTTAGTTCACCCCTCCACTTT.

The rearrangement joins TRBV7-3 to TRBJ2-1; 8 bases line up with TRBD1. CDR1 and CDR2 from the germline V gene are SGHTA and FQGTGA. V shed 5 bases, J shed 4 bases, and the junction held 10 bases outside the gene matches. This CDR3 contains 16 residues. In nucleotides, the CDR3 is TGTGCCAGCAGCCCGACAGGGGCCGCCCGTTACAATGAGCAGTTCTTC. This encodes CASSPTGAARYNEQFF. The full variable domain, rest sourced from reference TRBV7-3 and TRBJ2-1, is GAGVSQTPSNKVTEKGKYVELRCDPISGHTALYWYRQSLGQGPEFLIYFQGTGAADDSGLPNDRFFAVRPEGSVSTLKIQRTERGDSAVYLCASSPTGAARYNEQFFGPGTRLTVL.

The rearrangement uses TRBV6-5 and TRBJ1-6; TRBD1 matches at 9 bases. The CDR3 spans 15 residues. Germline V lookup: CDR1 MNHEY, CDR2 SVGAGI. The ends lost 6 bases at V and 10 bases at J; junction bases unmatched: 10. CDR3 bases: TGTGCCAGCAGCCGCAGCCGGGACAGGGTCTCACCCCTCCACTTT. Translating gives CASSRSRDRVSPLHF.

This clone showed up just once. J is TRBJ1-2 and V is TRBV7-9; TRBD1 matches 9 bases. V shed 5 bases and J 6 bases; nucleotides not matched to a gene: 7. Germline V gene sequence: CDR1 SEHNR, CDR2 FQNEAQ (reference sequence). The CDR3 extends over 14 amino acids. CDR3 amino acids: CASSPRTGEHGYTF. DNA for the CDR3: TGTGCCAGCAGCCCCCGGACAGGGGAGCATGGCTACACCTTC.

V gene TRBV12-3 or TRBV12-4 combines with J gene TRBJ2-3; 9 bases map to TRBD1. The CDR3 spans 11 residues. With V trimmed by 8 bases and J by 14 bases, 8 bases remained unmatched. This CDR3 is CASGDRVSLYF. CDR3 DNA: TGTGCCAGCGGGGACAGGGTCAGTCTGTATTTT.

This clone was detected only a few times. The V call is TRBV15, the J call TRBJ2-1; 12 bases are a match to TRBD2. The V segment lost 5 bases and the J segment 6 bases; nucleotides outside the gene matches: 8. The CDR3 runs to 16 residues. Germline V gene data show CDR1 as LNHNV and CDR2 as YYDKDF (reference sequence). CDR3 loop: CATSATGLAGPNEQFF. The CDR3 DNA is TGTGCCACCAGCGCCACCGGACTAGCGGGACCCAATGAGCAGTTCTTC.

The chain recombines TRBV13 with TRBJ2-6; D is perhaps TRBD1 (5 bases). CDR1 is PRHDT and CDR2 is FYEKMQ in the germline V gene (reference sequence). Deletions cut 5 bases from V and 5 bases from J, with 13 bases between. The CDR3 runs to 15 residues. The CDR3 sequence: CASSQGLVWANVLTF. The CDR3 DNA is TGTGCCAGCAGCCAGGGCCTGGTCTGGGCCAACGTCCTGACTTTC. Based on the CDR3 plus reference TRBV13 and TRBJ2-6, the full variable domain is AAGVIQSPRHLIKEKRETATLKCYPIPRHDTVYWYQQGPGQDPQFLISFYEKMQSDKGSIPDRFSAQQFSDYHSELNMSSLELGDSALYFCASSQGLVWANVLTFGAGSRLTVL.